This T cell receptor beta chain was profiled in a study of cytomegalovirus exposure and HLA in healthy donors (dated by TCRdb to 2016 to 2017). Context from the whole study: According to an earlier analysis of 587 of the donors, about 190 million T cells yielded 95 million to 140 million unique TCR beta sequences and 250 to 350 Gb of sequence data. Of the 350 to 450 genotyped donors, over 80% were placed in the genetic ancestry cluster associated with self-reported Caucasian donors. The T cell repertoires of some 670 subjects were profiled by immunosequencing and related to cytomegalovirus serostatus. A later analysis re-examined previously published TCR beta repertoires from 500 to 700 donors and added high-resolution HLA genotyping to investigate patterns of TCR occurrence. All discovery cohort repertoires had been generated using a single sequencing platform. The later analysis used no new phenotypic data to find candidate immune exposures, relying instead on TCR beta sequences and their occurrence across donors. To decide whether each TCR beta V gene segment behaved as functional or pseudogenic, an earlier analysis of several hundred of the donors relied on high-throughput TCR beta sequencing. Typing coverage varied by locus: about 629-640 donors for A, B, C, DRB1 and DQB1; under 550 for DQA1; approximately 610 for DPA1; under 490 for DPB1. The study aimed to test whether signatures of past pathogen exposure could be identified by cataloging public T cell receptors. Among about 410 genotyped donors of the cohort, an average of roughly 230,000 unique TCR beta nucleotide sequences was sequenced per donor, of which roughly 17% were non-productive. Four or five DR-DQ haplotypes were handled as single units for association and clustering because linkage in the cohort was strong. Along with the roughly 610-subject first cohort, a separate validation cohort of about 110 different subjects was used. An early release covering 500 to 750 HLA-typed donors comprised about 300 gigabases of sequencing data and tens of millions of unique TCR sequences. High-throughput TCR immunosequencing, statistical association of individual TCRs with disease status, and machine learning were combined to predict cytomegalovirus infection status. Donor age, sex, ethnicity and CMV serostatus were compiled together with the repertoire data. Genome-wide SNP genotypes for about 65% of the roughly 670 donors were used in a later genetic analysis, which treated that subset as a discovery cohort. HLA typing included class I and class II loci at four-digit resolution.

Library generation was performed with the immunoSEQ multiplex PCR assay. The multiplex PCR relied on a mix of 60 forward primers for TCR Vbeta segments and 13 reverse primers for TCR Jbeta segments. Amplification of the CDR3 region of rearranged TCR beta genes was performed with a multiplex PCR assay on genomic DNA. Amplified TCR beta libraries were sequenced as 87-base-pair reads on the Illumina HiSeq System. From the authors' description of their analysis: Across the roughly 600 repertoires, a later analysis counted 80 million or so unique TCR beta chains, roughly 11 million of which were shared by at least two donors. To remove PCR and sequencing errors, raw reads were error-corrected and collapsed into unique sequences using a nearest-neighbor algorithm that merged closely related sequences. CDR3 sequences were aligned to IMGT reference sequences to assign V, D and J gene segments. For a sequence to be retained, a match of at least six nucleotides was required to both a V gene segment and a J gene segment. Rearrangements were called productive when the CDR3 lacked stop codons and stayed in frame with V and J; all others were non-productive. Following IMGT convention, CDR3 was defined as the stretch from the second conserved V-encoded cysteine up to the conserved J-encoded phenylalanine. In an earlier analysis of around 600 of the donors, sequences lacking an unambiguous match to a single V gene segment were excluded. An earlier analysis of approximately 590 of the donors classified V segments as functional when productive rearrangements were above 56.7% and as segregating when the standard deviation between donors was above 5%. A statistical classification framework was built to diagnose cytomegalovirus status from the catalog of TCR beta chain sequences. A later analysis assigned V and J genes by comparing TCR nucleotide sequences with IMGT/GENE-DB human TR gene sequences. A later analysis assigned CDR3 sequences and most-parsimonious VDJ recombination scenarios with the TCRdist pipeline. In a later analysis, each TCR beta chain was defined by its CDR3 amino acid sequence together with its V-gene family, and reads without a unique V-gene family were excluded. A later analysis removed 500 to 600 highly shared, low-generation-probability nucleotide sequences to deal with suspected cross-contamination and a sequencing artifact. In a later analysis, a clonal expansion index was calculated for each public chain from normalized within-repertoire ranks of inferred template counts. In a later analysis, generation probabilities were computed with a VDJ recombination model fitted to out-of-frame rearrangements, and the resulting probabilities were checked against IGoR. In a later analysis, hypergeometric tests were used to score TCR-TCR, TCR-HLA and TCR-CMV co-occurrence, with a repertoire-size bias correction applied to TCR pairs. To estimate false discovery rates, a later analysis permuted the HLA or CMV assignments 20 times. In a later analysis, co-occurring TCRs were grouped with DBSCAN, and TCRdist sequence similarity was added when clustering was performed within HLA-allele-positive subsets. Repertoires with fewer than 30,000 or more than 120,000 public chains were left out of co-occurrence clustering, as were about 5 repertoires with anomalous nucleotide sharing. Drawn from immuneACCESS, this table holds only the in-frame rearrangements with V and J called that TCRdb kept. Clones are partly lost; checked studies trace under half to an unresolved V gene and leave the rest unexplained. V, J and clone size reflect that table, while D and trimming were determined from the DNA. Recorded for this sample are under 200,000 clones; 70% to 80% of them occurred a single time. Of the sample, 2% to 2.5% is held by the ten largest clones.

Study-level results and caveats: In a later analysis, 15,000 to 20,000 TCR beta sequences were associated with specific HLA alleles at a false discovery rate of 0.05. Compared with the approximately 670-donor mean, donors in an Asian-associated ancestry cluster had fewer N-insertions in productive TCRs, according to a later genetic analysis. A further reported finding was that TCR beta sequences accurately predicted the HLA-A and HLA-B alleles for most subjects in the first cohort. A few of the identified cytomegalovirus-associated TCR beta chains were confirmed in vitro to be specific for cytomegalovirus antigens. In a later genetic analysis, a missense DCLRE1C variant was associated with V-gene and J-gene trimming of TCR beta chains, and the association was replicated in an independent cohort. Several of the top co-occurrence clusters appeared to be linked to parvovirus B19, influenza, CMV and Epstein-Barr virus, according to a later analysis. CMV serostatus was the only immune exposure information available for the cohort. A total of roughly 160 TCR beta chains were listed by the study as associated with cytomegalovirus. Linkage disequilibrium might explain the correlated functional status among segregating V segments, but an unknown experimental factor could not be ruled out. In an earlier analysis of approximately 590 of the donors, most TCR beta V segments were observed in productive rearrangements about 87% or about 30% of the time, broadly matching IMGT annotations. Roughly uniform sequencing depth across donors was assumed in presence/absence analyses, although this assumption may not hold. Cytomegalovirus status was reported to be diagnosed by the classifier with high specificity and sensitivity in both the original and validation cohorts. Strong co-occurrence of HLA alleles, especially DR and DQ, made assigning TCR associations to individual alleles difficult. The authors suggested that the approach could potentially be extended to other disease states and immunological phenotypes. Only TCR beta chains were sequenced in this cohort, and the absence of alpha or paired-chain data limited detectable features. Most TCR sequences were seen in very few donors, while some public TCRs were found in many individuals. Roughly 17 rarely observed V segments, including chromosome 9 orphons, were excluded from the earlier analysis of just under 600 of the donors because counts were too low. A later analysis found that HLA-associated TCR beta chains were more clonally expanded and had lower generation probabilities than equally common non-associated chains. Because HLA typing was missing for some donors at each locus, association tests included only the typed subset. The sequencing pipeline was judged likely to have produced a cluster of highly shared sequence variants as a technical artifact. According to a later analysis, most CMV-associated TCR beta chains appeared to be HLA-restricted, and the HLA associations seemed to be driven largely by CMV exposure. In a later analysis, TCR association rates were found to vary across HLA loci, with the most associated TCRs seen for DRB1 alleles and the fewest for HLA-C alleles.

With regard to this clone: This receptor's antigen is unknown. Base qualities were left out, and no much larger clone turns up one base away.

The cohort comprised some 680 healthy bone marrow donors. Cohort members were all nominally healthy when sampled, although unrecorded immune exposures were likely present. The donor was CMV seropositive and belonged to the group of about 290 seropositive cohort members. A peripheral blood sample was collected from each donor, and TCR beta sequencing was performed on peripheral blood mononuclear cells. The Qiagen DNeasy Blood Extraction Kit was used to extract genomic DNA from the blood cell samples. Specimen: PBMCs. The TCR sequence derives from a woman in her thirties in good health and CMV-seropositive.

DNA sequence: TGTGCCAGCAGCCGAGAGCCGGGACAGGGGTACTTC. This is translated as CASSREPGQGYF. Here the chain combines TRBV2 and TRBJ2-5, with 9 middle bases fitting TRBD1. Trimming removed 6 bases from V and 13 bases from J; the gene matches leave 9 bases unexplained. The germline V gene encodes CDR1 SNHLY and CDR2 FYNNEI. The CDR3 covers 12 residues, taking in both the cysteine and the phenylalanine. CDR3 DNA only is kept here, 36 bases in frame from base 1. Outside the CDR3, residues come from the reference TRBV2 and TRBJ2-5 proteins, so the full variable domain is: EPEVTQTPSHQVTQMGQEVILRCVPISNHLYFYWYRQILGQKVEFLVSFYNNEISEKSEIFDDQFSVERPDGSNFTLKIRSTKLEDSAMYFCASSREPGQGYFGPGTRLLVL.